This T cell receptor (beta chain) came from a study of blood T cell repertoires in COVID-19. Only in-frame clones appear in the TCRdb table, and some are missing; sequencing was by immunoSEQ multiplex PCR. The sample carries 100,000 to 150,000 clones, approximately 81% recorded once. The sequencing sample was made of peripheral blood. The receptor was isolated from a man in his fifties or sixties with acute or convalescent COVID-19.

The CDR3: CASSLTLAGGSSYNEQFF. For the CDR3, the DNA is TGTGCCAGCAGCTTGACATTAGCGGGGGGGAGCTCCTACAATGAGCAGTTCTTC. This chain joins TRBV5-6 and TRBJ2-1, with TRBD2 identical over 11 bases. This CDR3 comprises 18 residues. With V trimmed by 1 base and J by 0 bases, 6 bases remained unmatched. Germline assignment: CDR1 SGHDT and CDR2 YYEEEE.